This T cell receptor (beta chain) was sequenced for a study of blood T cell repertoires in COVID-19. About the study: Researchers got acute and convalescent COVID-19 samples from the United States, Italy and Spain.

CDR3 length: 17 amino acids. V lost 5 bases to trimming and J lost 8 bases, with 27 bases between them. Germline V gene lookup returns CDR1 ENHRY and CDR2 SYGVKD. Under the authors' procedure: Nucleated cell counts were estimated from reference gene primer amplification. Repertoires were generated with immunoSEQ multiplex PCR, while TCRdb's copy carries only in-frame clones and drops some. The D gene and trimming were derived from the DNA, and the V and J assignments and clone size from that table. The sample has some 120,000 clones, 82% seen once. V is TRBV10-3 and J is TRBJ1-2; no reliable D call. The sequence was collected from a man in his 70s with acute or convalescent COVID-19. The sample consisted of peripheral blood. CDR3 in DNA: TGTGCCATCAGTCCCGGGAAAGTTGAGGGATTGATTGGCGGCTACACCTTC. Encoded protein: CAISPGKVEGLIGGYTF.